The entry that follows covers one T cell receptor (beta chain) sequence. The participants were between about 18 and 90 years old and came from some 23 US areas. Categorization into cohorts depended on clinical history that participants reported. Donors in Cohort 3 counted as recovered after two negative PCRs, clearance, or symptom resolution. The assay was immunoSEQ multiplex PCR, and TCRdb's table has in-frame clones only and misses some. The repertoire holds some 490,000 clones, roughly nine tenths seen once, with just over 8% in the top ten. The germline V gene encodes CDR1 LNHDA and CDR2 SQIVND (reference sequence). This CDR3 contains 18 residues. J was trimmed by 5 bases and V by 7 bases; bases with no gene match: 17. The sample belongs to a study of blood T cell repertoires in COVID-19. The overall study: The cDNA or gDNA used as material had been derived from T cells, B-cell-depleted T cells, or PBMCs.

This sequence originates from a woman aged 60-70 years who had recovered from COVID-19. The rearrangement links TRBV19 to TRBJ2-2, with 9 bases identical to TRBD1. The source material was PBMCs or T cells enriched from blood (not recorded which). CDR3 loop: CASTGEKGQGWITGELFF. CDR3 coding DNA: TGTGCCAGTACTGGAGAAAAAGGACAGGGGTGGATAACCGGGGAGCTGTTTTTT.